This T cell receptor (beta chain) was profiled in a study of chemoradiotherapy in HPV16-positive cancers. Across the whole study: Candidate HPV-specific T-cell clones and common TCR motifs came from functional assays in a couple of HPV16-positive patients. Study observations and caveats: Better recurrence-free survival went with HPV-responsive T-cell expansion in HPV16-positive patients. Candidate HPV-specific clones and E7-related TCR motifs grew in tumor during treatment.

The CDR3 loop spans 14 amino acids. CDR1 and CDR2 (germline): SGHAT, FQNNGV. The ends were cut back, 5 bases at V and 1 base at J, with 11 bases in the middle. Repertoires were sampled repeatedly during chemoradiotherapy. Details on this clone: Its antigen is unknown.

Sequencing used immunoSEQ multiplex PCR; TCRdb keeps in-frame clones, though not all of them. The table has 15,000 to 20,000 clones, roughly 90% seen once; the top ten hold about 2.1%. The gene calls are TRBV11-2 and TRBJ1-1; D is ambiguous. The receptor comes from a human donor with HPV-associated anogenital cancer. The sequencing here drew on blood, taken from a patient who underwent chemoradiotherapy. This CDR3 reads CASSTVRRNTEAFF. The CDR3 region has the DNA TGTGCCAGCAGCACTGTCCGGAGGAACACTGAAGCTTTCTTT.